This entry lists 7 T cell receptor beta chains sequenced from one sample in a study of a mutant IDH1 vaccine in newly diagnosed glioma (dated by TCRdb to about 2021). The antigens these receptors bind are not known. The time point label here, explained by the study, means: week 23, last vaccination. A 20-mer mutant IDH1 peptide at 300 micrograms in Montanide made up each vaccine dose, which was injected subcutaneously together with topical imiquimod. The method was the immunoSEQ multiplex PCR assay. In its TCRdb copy, this immuneACCESS table keeps in-frame sequences only and misses some clones. Where compared with another copy, unresolved V genes explain less than half of these, and the others have no known cause. The sample data list about 44,000 clones, and 85% to 95% of these were observed just once. Together, the top ten hold just under 4% of the sample. This material consisted of PBMCs, taken from a glioma patient whose treatment included an IDH1 peptide vaccine. All receptors come from a man between 50 and 59 years old with glioma.

The chain couples TRBV2 to TRBJ1-5; weak D call: TRBD1 (5 bases). V lost 6 bases and J 3 bases, leaving 12 bases between the germline ends. There are 14 residues in the CDR3. Germline V gives CDR1 SNHLY, CDR2 FYNNEI. The CDR3 DNA sequence: TGTGCCAGCAGCGGAGACAGAATCAATCAGCCCCAGCATTTT. Amino acids: CASSGDRINQPQHF.

V and J are TRBV6-4 and TRBJ2-1; 9 bases map to TRBD1. CDR1 and CDR2 (germline): MRHNA, SNTAGT. Trimming removed 4 bases from V and 7 bases from J; junction bases left unmatched: 5. The CDR3 length is 14 residues. CDR3 residues: CASSARQGGNEQFF. CDR3 sequence (DNA): TGTGCCAGCAGTGCTCGACAGGGGGGGAATGAGCAGTTCTTC.

J is TRBJ1-1 and V is TRBV2; 10 bases agree with TRBD1. The CDR3 is 15 amino acids. The germline V gene has CDR1 SNHLY and CDR2 FYNNEI. V trimming: 9 bases; J trimming: 2 bases; junction bases outside the gene matches: 9. The DNA for the CDR3 is TGTGCCAGTTTATCCTGGGACAGGGGAAACACTGAAGCTTTCTTT. The encoded protein is CASLSWDRGNTEAFF.

This clone has only one observation. The V call is TRBV18, the J call TRBJ2-3; TRBD1 agrees at 7 bases. In germline, CDR1 is KGHSH, CDR2 LQKENI. The length of the CDR3 is 16 residues. V shed 2 bases, J shed 7 bases, and the junction held 12 bases outside the gene matches. The CDR3 loop reads CASSPNRNTQGNTQYF. The CDR3, as DNA: TGTGCCAGCTCACCAAATCGCAATACACAGGGGAATACGCAGTATTTT.

This clone was detected once. The CDR3 nucleotides are TGTGCCTGGACGAAGGGACTAGCGGGAGGGGGGAAAGAGACCCAGTACTTC. This encodes CAWTKGLAGGGKETQYF. The rearrangement links TRBV30 to TRBJ2-5; TRBD2 aligns across 16 bases. Trimming took 4 bases from V and 3 from J; bases not matched to a gene: 8. The CDR3 extends over 17 amino acids. Germline V CDR1 and CDR2: GTSNPN, SVGIG (reference sequence).

V is TRBV7-6 and J is TRBJ1-2; the match to TRBD1 covers 7 bases. Germline V CDR1 and CDR2: SGHVS, FNYEAQ. V gave up 5 bases and J gave up 4 bases; unmatched junction bases: 10. This CDR3 has 15 residues. The CDR3 is CASSKDRVGFYGYTF. The CDR3 bases are TGTGCCAGCAGCAAAGACAGGGTTGGATTCTATGGCTACACCTTC.

The rearrangement links TRBV6-5 to TRBJ1-1; possibly TRBD1 for D (5 bases). The V gene's germline CDR1 is MNHEY and CDR2 SVGAGI. The V end lost 7 bases, the J end lost 5 bases, and 17 bases lay between the germline ends. This CDR3 spans 14 amino acids. The CDR3 sequence: CASTYSTGVTEAFF. CDR3 sequence (DNA): TGTGCCAGCACCTACTCGACGGGGGTAACTGAAGCTTTCTTT.